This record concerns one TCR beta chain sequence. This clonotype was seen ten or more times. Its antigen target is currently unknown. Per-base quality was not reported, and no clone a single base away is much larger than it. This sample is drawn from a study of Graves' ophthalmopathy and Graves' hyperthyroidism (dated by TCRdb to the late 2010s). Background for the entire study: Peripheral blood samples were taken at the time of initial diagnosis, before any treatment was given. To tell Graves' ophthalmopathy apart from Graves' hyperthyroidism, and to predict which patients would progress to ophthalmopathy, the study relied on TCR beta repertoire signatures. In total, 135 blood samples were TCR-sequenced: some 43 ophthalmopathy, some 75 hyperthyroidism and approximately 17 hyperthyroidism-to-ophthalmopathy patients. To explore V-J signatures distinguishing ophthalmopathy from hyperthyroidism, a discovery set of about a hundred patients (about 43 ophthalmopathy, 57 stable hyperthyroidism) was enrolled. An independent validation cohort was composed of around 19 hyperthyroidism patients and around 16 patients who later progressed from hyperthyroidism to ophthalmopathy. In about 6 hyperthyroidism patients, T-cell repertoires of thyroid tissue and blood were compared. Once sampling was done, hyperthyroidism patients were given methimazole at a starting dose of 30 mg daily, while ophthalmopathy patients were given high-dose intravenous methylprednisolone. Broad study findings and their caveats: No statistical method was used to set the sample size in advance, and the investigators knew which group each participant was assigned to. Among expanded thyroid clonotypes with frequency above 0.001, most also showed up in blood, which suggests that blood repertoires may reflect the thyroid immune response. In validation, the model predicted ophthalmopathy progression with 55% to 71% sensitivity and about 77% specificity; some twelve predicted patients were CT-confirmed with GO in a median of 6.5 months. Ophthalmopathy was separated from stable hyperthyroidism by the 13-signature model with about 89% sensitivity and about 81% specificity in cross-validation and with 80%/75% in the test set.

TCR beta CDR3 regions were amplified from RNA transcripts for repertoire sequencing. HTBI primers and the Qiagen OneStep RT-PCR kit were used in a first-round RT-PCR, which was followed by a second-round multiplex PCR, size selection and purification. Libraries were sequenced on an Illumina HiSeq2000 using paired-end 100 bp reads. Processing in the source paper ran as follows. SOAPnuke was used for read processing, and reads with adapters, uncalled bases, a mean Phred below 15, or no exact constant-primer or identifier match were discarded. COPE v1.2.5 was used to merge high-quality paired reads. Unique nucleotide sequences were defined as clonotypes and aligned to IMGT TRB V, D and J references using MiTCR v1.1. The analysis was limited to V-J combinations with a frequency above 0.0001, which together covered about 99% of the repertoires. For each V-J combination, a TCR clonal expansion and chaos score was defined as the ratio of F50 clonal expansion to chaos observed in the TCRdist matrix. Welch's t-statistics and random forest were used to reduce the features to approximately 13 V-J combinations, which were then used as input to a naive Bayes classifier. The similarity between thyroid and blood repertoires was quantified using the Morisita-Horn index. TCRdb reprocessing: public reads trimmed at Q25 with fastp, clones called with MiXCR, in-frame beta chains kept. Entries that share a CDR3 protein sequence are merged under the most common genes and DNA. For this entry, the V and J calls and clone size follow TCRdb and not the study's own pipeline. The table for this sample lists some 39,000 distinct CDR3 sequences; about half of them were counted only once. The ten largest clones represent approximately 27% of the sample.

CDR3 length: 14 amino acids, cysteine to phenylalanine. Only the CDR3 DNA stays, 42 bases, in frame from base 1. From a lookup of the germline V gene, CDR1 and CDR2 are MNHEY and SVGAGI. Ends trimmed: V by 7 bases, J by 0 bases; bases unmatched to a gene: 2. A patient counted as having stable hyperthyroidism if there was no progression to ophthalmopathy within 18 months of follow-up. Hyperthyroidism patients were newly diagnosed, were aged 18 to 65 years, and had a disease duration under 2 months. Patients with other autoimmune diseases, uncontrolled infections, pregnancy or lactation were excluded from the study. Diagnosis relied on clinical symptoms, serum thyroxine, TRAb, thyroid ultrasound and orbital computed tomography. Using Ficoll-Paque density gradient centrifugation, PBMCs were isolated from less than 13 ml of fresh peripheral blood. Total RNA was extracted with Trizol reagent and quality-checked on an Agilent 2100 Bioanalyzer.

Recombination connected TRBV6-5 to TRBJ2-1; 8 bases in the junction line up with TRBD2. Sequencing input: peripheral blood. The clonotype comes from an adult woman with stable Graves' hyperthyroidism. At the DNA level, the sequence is TGTGCCAGCACCGGGACTAGCTCCTACAATGAGCAGTTCTTC. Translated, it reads CASTGTSSYNEQFF.